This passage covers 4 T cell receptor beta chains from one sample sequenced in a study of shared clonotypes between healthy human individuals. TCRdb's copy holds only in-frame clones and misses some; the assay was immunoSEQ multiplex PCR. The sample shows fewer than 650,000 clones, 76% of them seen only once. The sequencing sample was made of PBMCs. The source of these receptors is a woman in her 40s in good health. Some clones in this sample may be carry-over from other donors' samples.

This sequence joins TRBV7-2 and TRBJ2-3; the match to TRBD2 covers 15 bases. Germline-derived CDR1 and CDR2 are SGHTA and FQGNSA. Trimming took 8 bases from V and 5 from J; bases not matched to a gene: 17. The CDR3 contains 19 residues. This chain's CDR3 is CASAPGLAGGTGRRDTQYF. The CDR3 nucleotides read TGTGCCAGCGCTCCGGGACTAGCGGGAGGCACAGGGAGGAGAGATACGCAGTATTTT.

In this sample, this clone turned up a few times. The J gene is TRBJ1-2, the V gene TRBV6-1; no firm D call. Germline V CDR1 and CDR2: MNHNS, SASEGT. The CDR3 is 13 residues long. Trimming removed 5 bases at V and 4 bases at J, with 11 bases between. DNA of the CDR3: TGTGCCAGCAGTATGGACTCTGTCTATGGCTACACCTTC. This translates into CASSMDSVYGYTF.

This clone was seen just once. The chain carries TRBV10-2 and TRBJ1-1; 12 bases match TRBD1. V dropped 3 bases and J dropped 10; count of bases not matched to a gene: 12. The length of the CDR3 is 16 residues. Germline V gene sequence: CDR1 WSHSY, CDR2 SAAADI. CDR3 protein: CASSDSGTGGAVGAFF. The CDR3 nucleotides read TGCGCCAGCAGTGACTCCGGGACAGGGGGCGCCGTGGGAGCTTTCTTT.

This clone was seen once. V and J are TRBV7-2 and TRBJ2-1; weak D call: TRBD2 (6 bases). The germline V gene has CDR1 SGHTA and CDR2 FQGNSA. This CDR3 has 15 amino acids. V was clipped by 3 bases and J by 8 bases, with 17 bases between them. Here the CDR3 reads CASSLGLSGAYEQFF. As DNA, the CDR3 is TGTGCCAGCAGCTTGGGTTTATCGGGAGCATATGAGCAGTTCTTC.